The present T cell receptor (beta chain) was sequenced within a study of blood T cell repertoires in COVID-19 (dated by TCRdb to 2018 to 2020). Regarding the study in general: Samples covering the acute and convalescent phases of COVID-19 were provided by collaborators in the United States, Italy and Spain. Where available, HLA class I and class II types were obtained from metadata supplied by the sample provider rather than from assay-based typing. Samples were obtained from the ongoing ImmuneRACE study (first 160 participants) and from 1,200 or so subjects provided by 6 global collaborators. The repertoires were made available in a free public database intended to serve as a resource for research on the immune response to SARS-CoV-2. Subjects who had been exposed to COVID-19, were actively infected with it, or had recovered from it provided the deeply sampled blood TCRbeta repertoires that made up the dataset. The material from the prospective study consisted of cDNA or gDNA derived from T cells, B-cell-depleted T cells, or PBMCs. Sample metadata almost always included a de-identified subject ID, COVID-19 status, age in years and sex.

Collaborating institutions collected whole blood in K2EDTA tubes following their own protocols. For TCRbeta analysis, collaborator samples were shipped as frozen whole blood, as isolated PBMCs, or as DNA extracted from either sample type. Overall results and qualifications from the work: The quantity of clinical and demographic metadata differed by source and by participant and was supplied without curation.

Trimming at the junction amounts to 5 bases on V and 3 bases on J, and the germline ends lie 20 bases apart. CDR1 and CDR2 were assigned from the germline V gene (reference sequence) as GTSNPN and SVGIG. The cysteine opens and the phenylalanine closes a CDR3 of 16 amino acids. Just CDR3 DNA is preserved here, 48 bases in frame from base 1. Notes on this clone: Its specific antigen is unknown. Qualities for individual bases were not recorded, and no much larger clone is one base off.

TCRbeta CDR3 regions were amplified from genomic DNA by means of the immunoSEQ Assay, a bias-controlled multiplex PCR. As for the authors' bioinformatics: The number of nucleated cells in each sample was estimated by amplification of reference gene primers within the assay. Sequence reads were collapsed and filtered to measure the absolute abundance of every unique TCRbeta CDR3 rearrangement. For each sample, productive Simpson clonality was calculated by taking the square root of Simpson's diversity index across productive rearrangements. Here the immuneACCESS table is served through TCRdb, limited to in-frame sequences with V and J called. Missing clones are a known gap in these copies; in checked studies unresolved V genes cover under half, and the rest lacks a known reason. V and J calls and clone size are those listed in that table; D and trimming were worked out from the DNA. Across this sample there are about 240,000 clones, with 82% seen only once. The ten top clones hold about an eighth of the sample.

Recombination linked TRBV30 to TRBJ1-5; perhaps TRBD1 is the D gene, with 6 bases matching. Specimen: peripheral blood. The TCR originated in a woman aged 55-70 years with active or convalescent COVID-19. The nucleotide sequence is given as TGTGCCTGGTCCGCCGAGACAGGAAATGTCAATCAGCCCCAGCATTTT. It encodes CAWSAETGNVNQPQHF.